This TCR beta chain was captured in a study of T cells after yellow fever vaccination. This CDR3 contains 16 residues. The V end lost 0 bases, the J end lost 4 bases, and 16 bases lay between the germline ends. Germline CDR1 reads LGHNA; CDR2 reads YSLEER. TCRdb redid the calling of the 5' RACE reads with MiXCR, one entry per CDR3 protein. Seen here are around 340,000 distinct CDR3 sequences, approximately 13% observed once, and the top ten hold around 3%. Here the sequenced sample was CD4+ T cells sorted from PBMCs, taken 15 days after the yellow fever booster vaccination. V is TRBV4-3 and J is TRBJ2-7; no definite D call. The receptor comes from a young man who received the YFV17D yellow fever vaccine. The CDR3 DNA follows: TGCGCCAGCAGCCAAGATCATGGCGTCCTCACATACGAGCAGTACTTC. Residues: CASSQDHGVLTYEQYF.